The 16 T cell receptor beta chains below were found in one sample sequenced in a study of patients and donors after allogeneic stem cell transplantation. TCRdb used MiXCR to reprocess the RT-PCR reads, holding one entry per CDR3 protein. This table holds about 960,000 distinct CDR3 sequences, 15% to 20% found once. Material for sequencing was blood, either unsorted or a sorted T cell fraction (not recorded which). The receptors shown here come from a human donor who was either an allogeneic HSCT recipient or a stem cell or donor lymphocyte infusion donor (not recorded which). It is not recorded whose cells these are; they may come from a transplant donor.

This clonotype was seen more than once but under ten times. J is TRBJ2-2 and V is TRBV10-3; D is unclear. This CDR3 is 17 amino acids long. V was shortened by 1 base and J by 1 base, with 13 bases between the two germline ends. Germline lookup yields CDR1 ENHRY and CDR2 SYGVKD. In nucleotides, the CDR3 is TGTGCCATCAGTGAGTTTGGTTTGCGGAGGAACACCGGGGAGCTGTTTTTT. It is translated as CAISEFGLRRNTGELFF.

The rearrangement uses TRBV12-1 and TRBJ2-1; the tabulated D call, TRBD1, remains unverified against the DNA. TRBV12-1 counts as a pseudogene. This CDR3 spans 16 amino acids. The CDR3 loop is CASSSPGTGNYNEQFF. CDR3 nucleotides: TGTGCCAGCAGCTCCCCCGGGACAGGGAACTACAATGAGCAGTTCTTC.

With regard to this clonotype: The junction does not match germline at one end; this may be a read error. This chain joins TRBV25-1 and TRBJ1-2; 11 bases are a match to TRBD1. CDR3 size: 12 residues. Per germline, CDR1 MGHDK and CDR2 SYGVNS. The CDR3 coding sequence is TGTGCCAGCAGTGACAGGAGGGACAGGGGGTCCTTC. Translating gives CASSDRRDRGSF.

A few counts support this clonotype. This sequence joins TRBV30 and TRBJ2-5; no firm D call. Deletions cut 0 bases from V and 5 bases from J, with 10 bases between. CDR3 size: 13 residues. CDR1 GTSNPN and CDR2 SVGIG come from the germline V gene (reference sequence). Here the CDR3 reads CAWSVGALETQYF. CDR3 nucleotides: TGTGCCTGGAGTGTAGGAGCGTTGGAGACCCAGTACTTC. The whole variable domain, filled in from reference TRBV30 and TRBJ2-5, reads SQTIHQWPATLVQPVGSPLSLECTVEGTSNPNLYWYRQAAGRGLQLLFYSVGIGQISSEVPQNLSASRPQDRQFILSSKKLLLSDSGFYLCAWSVGALETQYFGPGTRLLVL.

The chain uses TRBV9 and TRBJ2-7; 7 nucleotides agree with TRBD2. Germline V lookup: CDR1 SGDLS, CDR2 YYNGEE. The CDR3 length is 18 residues. With V trimmed by 3 bases and J by 6 bases, 21 bases remained unmatched. CDR3 region: CASSAATASGTRRVEQYF. In DNA form, the CDR3 reads TGTGCCAGCAGCGCGGCCACGGCTAGCGGAACGAGGAGGGTCGAGCAGTACTTC.

The rearrangement joins TRBV6-2 or TRBV6-3 to TRBJ2-7; TRBD2 agrees at 10 bases. J gave up 1 base and V 5 bases, and 5 bases lay outside the gene matches. CDR3 length: 15 residues. The germline CDR1 and CDR2 sequences are MNHEY and SVGEGT. CDR3 coding DNA: TGTGCCAGCAGTCCCCTGACTAGCGGGTCCTACGAGCAGTACTTC. Residues: CASSPLTSGSYEQYF.

This clonotype was counted a few times. The chain links TRBV15 to TRBJ1-2; 10 nucleotides agree with TRBD1. From germline, CDR1 is LNHNV and CDR2 YYDKDF (reference sequence). J lost 4 bases, V lost 3 bases, and 5 bases had no gene match. This CDR3 is built from 15 residues. The CDR3 protein is CATSSRDRGTYGYTF. In DNA form, the CDR3 reads TGTGCCACCAGCAGCCGGGACAGGGGAACCTATGGCTACACCTTC.

This sequence joins TRBV5-6 and TRBJ1-1; 8 nucleotides line up with TRBD1. J lost 6 bases, V lost 4 bases, and 8 bases had no gene match. The CDR3 is 14 amino acids. CDR1 is SGHDT and CDR2 is YYEEEE in the germline V gene. CDR3 protein: CASSPQGASAEAFF. The CDR3 DNA follows: TGTGCCAGCAGCCCCCAGGGGGCTAGCGCTGAAGCTTTCTTT.

The chain uses TRBV15 and TRBJ2-1; a possible D gene is TRBD1 (5 bases). Germline CDR1 reads LNHNV; CDR2 reads YYDKDF (reference sequence). Trimming removed 4 bases from V and 5 bases from J, with 15 bases in between. The CDR3 runs to 15 residues. DNA for the CDR3: TGTGCCACCAGCAACTCCCAGATCAGGGACAATGAGCAGTTCTTC. Its translation is CATSNSQIRDNEQFF.

This sequence joins TRBV9 and TRBJ1-2, with TRBD1 matching 7 bases. V trimming: 5 bases; J trimming: 4 bases; junction bases outside the gene matches: 8. The CDR3 is 14 residues long. Germline-derived CDR1 and CDR2 are SGDLS and YYNGEE. The CDR3 nucleotides read TGTGCCAGCAGTGGGCTAGGGGGCGGCTATGGCTACACCTTC. Translated: CASSGLGGGYGYTF.

This rearrangement joins TRBV4-3 to TRBJ1-2; TRBD1 matches at 7 bases. V trimming: 0 bases; J trimming: 7 bases; junction bases outside the gene matches: 8. CDR1 LGHNA and CDR2 YSLEER come from the germline V gene. The CDR3 is 15 amino acids. CDR3 DNA sequence: TGCGCCAGCAGCCAAGAACAGGGGCCTCGGGCTGGCTACACCTTC. Residues: CASSQEQGPRAGYTF.

A few counts support this clonotype. This rearrangement joins TRBV10-3 to TRBJ2-5, with 7 bases aligning to TRBD1. V dropped 6 bases and J dropped 0; count of bases not matched to a gene: 1. The germline V gene has CDR1 ENHRY and CDR2 SYGVKD. CDR3 size: 13 residues. The CDR3 DNA reads as TGTGCCATCAGGGGACAGCACCAAGAGACCCAGTACTTC. Translation: CAIRGQHQETQYF.

The V call is TRBV6-1, the J call TRBJ1-5; D gene unclear. CDR1 and CDR2 from the germline V gene are MNHNS and SASEGT. The CDR3 has 13 amino acids. V dropped 10 bases and J dropped 3 bases, with 13 bases sitting between them. This chain's CDR3 is CATKGGNNQPQHF. The DNA of the CDR3 is TGTGCCACCAAAGGAGGGAACAATCAGCCCCAGCATTTT.

This clonotype came up a few times. The V and J genes are TRBV21-1 and TRBJ1-1; TRBD1, the table's D call, lacks a check against the DNA. TRBV21-1 is assigned pseudogene status. The CDR3 spans 15 residues. This CDR3 reads CASSRAGHWNTEAFF. CDR3 bases: TGTGCCAGCAGCAGAGCGGGACATTGGAACACTGAAGCTTTCTTT.

This clonotype turned up a few times. V gene TRBV20-1 combines with J gene TRBJ1-2; weak D call: TRBD1 (5 bases). Per the germline V gene, CDR1 is DFQATT and CDR2 is SNEGSKA (reference sequence). Trimming took off 8 bases at V and 2 bases at J, with 21 bases between the two ends. The CDR3 has 15 residues. The chain's CDR3 is CSSTESGQTNYGYTF. The CDR3 coding sequence is TGCAGTTCCACCGAATCGGGGCAGACAAACTATGGCTACACCTTC.

This clonotype was detected only a few times. The chain carries TRBV24-1 and TRBJ1-6; D gene uncertain. Trimming removed 2 bases at V and 6 bases at J, with 7 bases between. Germline-derived CDR1 and CDR2 are KGHDR and SFDVKD. This CDR3 has 14 amino acids. The CDR3 loop is CATSDSLGNSPLHF. As DNA, the CDR3 is TGTGCCACCAGTGATTCCCTCGGTAATTCACCCCTCCACTTT.